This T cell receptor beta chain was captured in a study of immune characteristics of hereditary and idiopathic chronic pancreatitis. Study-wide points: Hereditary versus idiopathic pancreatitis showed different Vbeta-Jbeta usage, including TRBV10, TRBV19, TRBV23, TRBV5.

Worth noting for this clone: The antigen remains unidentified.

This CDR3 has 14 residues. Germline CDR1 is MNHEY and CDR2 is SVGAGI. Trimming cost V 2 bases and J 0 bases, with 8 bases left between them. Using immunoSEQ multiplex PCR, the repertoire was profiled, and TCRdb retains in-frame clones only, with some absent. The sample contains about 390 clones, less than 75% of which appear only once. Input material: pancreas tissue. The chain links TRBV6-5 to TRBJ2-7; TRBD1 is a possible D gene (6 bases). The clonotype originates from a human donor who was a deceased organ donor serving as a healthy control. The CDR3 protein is CASSYQDSSYEQYF. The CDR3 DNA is TGTGCCAGCAGTTACCAGGACAGCTCCTACGAGCAGTACTTC.